A selection of T cell receptor beta chains follows, all from one sample in a study of blood T cell repertoires in COVID-19. Libraries were prepared by immunoSEQ multiplex PCR; TCRdb keeps only in-frame clonotypes and omits some of them. The sample carries 360,000 or so clones, 85% to 90% recorded once. Sequencing was done on a sample of PBMCs or T cells enriched from blood (not recorded which). The source is a woman younger than 45 who had recovered from COVID-19. The CDR3 runs from the conserved cysteine through the conserved F or W. A D gene is named only where the DNA matches it firmly. Rows may omit the clone size; those that give it use once, few, many or a size class.

>TRBV6-5|TRBJ1-1|.|.
CASVGANTEAFF
TGTGCCAGTGTAGGGGCAAACACTGAAGCTTTCTTT
>TRBV11-2|TRBJ2-2|.|TRBD2
CASSHRIAAGVETGELFF
TGTGCCAGCAGCCACCGGATTGCTGCGGGAGTTGAGACCGGGGAGCTGTTTTTT
>TRBV7-8|TRBJ1-1|.|.
CASSLAPSFEAFF
TGTGCCAGCAGCTTAGCGCCAAGCTTTGAAGCTTTCTTT
>TRBV9|TRBJ2-3|once|.
CASSVAPGFSSTDTQYF
TGTGCCAGCAGCGTAGCCCCGGGTTTTTCAAGCACAGATACGCAGTATTTT
>TRBV28|TRBJ1-1|.|.
CASSHIRNTEAFF
TGTGCCAGCAGTCACATCCGGAACACTGAAGCTTTCTTT
>TRBV7-2|TRBJ1-2|once|.
CASSLDGRTNYGYTF
TGTGCCAGCAGCTTAGATGGCAGGACTAACTATGGCTACACCTTC
>TRBV19|TRBJ1-2|.|.
CATGGRLGYTF
TGTGCCACTGGGGGCCGGTTGGGCTACACCTTC
>TRBV18|TRBJ1-1|once|.
CASSPYGPWNRKNTEAFF
TGTGCCAGCTCACCGTATGGGCCATGGAACCGAAAGAACACTGAAGCTTTCTTT
>TRBV19|TRBJ1-5|.|.
CASSIDRENQPQHF
TGTGCCAGTAGTATAGACAGGGAAAATCAGCCCCAGCATTTT
>TRBV9|TRBJ1-2|.|TRBD1
CASSVQNTGVDGYTF
TGTGCCAGCAGCGTCCAAAACACAGGGGTCGATGGCTACACCTTC
>TRBV4-1|TRBJ1-6|.|TRBD1
CASRQQGESGSPLHF
TGCGCCAGCAGGCAACAGGGGGAATCAGGTTCACCCCTCCACTTT
>TRBV15|TRBJ2-1|.|TRBD2
CATSRDLGTSSYNEQFF
TGTGCCACCAGCAGAGATCTTGGGACTAGCTCCTACAATGAGCAGTTCTTC
>TRBV19|TRBJ2-7|once|TRBD2
CASSIEGGRFAEQYF
TGTGCCAGTAGTATAGAAGGCGGGAGATTTGCCGAGCAGTACTTC
>TRBV9|TRBJ1-2|.|TRBD1
CASSVDRVGPRGYTF
TGTGCCAGCAGCGTGGACAGGGTAGGCCCGAGGGGCTACACCTTC
>TRBV25-1|TRBJ2-1|.|TRBD2
CASSEWVSGGPYNEQFF
TGTGCCAGCAGTGAATGGGTTAGCGGGGGGCCATACAATGAGCAGTTCTTC
>TRBV12-3/TRBV12-4|TRBJ1-2|.|.
CASSLGGGYGYTF
TGTGCCAGCAGTTTAGGTGGCGGATATGGCTACACCTTC
>TRBV11-3|TRBJ1-2|.|.
CASSTGQGNGYTF
TGTGCCAGCAGCACCGGGCAGGGGAATGGCTACACCTTC
>TRBV5-1|TRBJ1-4|.|.
CASSLGDSYNEKLFF
TGCGCCAGCAGCTTGGGCGACAGTTATAATGAAAAACTGTTTTTT
>TRBV2|TRBJ1-6|.|TRBD1
CASSDRDRGQNSPLHF
TGTGCCAGCAGTGACAGGGACAGGGGGCAAAATTCACCCCTCCACTTT
>TRBV5-1|TRBJ1-1|.|.
CASSVGQMNTEAFF
TGCGCCAGCAGCGTCGGACAGATGAACACTGAAGCTTTCTTT
>TRBV3-1/TRBV3-2|TRBJ1-2|.|.
CASSQDDRGGYTF
TGTGCCAGCAGCCAAGACGATCGGGGTGGCTACACCTTC
>TRBV4-1|TRBJ1-2|.|.
CASSHSQGLDGYTF
TGCGCCAGCAGCCATAGTCAGGGGCTCGATGGCTACACCTTC
>TRBV19|TRBJ2-1|.|.
CASSIDDRAPYNEQFF
TGTGCCAGTAGTATAGACGACAGAGCTCCCTACAATGAGCAGTTCTTC
>TRBV9|TRBJ2-1|.|.
CASSVGALYNEQFF
TGTGCCAGCAGCGTAGGGGCACTCTACAATGAGCAGTTCTTC
>TRBV3-1/TRBV3-2|TRBJ2-7|few|.
CASSPGFSYEQYF
TGTGCCAGCAGCCCAGGATTCTCCTACGAGCAGTACTTC
>TRBV11-2|TRBJ2-5|.|TRBD2
CASSFLAGPQETQYF
TGTGCCAGCAGCTTTCTAGCGGGGCCCCAAGAGACCCAGTACTTC
>TRBV20-1|TRBJ2-7|many|TRBD1
CSADRGHEQYF
TGCAGTGCTGACAGGGGCCACGAGCAGTACTTC
>TRBV5-1|TRBJ1-4|.|.
CASSLFLLDRRNEKLFF
TGCGCCAGCAGCTTGTTCCTATTAGACAGGAGGAATGAAAAACTGTTTTTT
>TRBV7-9|TRBJ2-2|.|TRBD2
CASSLVAGGSTGELFF
TGTGCCAGCAGCTTAGTTGCGGGAGGAAGCACCGGGGAGCTGTTTTTT
>TRBV29-1|TRBJ2-3|.|.
CSVDQGRGSQYF
TGCAGCGTTGATCAAGGGAGGGGGAGCCAATATTTT
>TRBV19|TRBJ1-2|.|.
CASSPWGTPENGYTF
TGTGCCAGTAGTCCTTGGGGGACACCAGAGAATGGCTACACCTTC
>TRBV3-1/TRBV3-2|TRBJ1-1|.|.
CASSQVSSTEAFF
TGTGCCAGCAGCCAAGTGTCGAGCACTGAAGCTTTCTTT
>TRBV2|TRBJ2-7|once|TRBD1
CAIRTGIHEQYF
TGTGCCATACGGACAGGGATCCACGAGCAGTACTTC
>TRBV19|TRBJ1-4|.|TRBD1
CASSPTTGANEKLFF
TGTGCCAGTAGTCCGACGACAGGGGCGAATGAAAAACTGTTTTTT
>TRBV10-3|TRBJ2-2|.|.
CAISEGGLVGTGELFF
TGTGCCATCAGTGAGGGCGGGTTGGTTGGCACCGGGGAGCTGTTTTTT
>TRBV25-1|TRBJ1-5|.|.
CASSEGSGSSNQPQHF
TGTGCCAGCAGTGAAGGGAGTGGATCTAGCAATCAGCCCCAGCATTTT
>TRBV6-2/TRBV6-3|TRBJ2-7|.|.
CASSYSATQMEDEQYF
TGTGCCAGCAGTTACTCCGCAACCCAGATGGAGGACGAGCAGTACTTC
>TRBV5-1|TRBJ2-7|.|TRBD2
CASSPRPGGPGEQYF
TGCGCCAGCAGCCCGAGACCGGGGGGGCCGGGGGAGCAGTACTTC
>TRBV14|TRBJ2-7|.|.
CASSPYRAFDEQYF
TGTGCCAGCAGCCCGTACAGGGCTTTCGACGAGCAGTACTTC
>TRBV27|TRBJ2-7|.|.
CASRPDSTYEQYF
TGTGCCAGCAGGCCGGACAGTACCTACGAGCAGTACTTC
>TRBV2|TRBJ1-1|.|.
CASSPTVMNTEAFF
TGTGCCAGCAGCCCGACAGTTATGAACACTGAAGCTTTCTTT
>TRBV5-1|TRBJ1-1|.|.
CASSTRQNTEAFF
TGCGCCAGCAGCACTCGACAGAACACTGAAGCTTTCTTT
>TRBV5-1|TRBJ2-7|.|TRBD1
CASSLAGGDYEQYF
TGCGCCAGCAGCTTGGCAGGGGGAGACTACGAGCAGTACTTC
>TRBV28|TRBJ2-7|.|TRBD2
CASSPAPSSGSSYEQYF
TGTGCCAGCAGTCCCGCCCCCAGTAGCGGGAGCTCCTACGAGCAGTACTTC
>TRBV5-1|TRBJ1-6|.|.
CASSSPTGTSYNSPLHF
TGCGCCAGCAGCTCACCTACAGGGACCTCTTATAATTCACCCCTCCACTTT
>TRBV5-1|TRBJ1-2|.|.
CASSLSRRGRDGYTF
TGCGCCAGCAGCTTGTCAAGGAGGGGTAGGGATGGCTACACCTTC
>TRBV6-1|TRBJ2-7|.|TRBD1
CASSGDRNLGAEPIEQYF
TGTGCCAGCAGTGGGGACAGGAACCTTGGGGCCGAACCTATCGAGCAGTACTTC
>TRBV4-1|TRBJ1-5|.|TRBD1
CASSQEQGAGYQPQHF
TGCGCCAGCAGCCAAGAGCAGGGGGCAGGGTATCAGCCCCAGCATTTT
>TRBV14|TRBJ1-1|.|.
CASSPSLGLGTEAFF
TGTGCCAGCAGCCCCTCCCTGGGGCTGGGCACTGAAGCTTTCTTT
>TRBV5-1|TRBJ1-6|.|.
CASSLDFSYNSPLHF
TGCGCCAGCAGCTTGGACTTCTCCTATAATTCACCCCTCCACTTT
>TRBV7-2|TRBJ2-7|.|.
CASSLGLGGQYF
TGTGCCAGCAGCTTAGGTCTCGGGGGGCAGTACTTC
>TRBV30|TRBJ1-5|.|.
CAWGRWNQPQHF
TGTGCCTGGGGACGGTGGAATCAGCCCCAGCATTTT
>TRBV27|TRBJ2-2|.|TRBD2
CASSPRGGPTGELFF
TGTGCCAGCAGTCCGCGCGGGGGGCCCACCGGGGAGCTGTTTTTT